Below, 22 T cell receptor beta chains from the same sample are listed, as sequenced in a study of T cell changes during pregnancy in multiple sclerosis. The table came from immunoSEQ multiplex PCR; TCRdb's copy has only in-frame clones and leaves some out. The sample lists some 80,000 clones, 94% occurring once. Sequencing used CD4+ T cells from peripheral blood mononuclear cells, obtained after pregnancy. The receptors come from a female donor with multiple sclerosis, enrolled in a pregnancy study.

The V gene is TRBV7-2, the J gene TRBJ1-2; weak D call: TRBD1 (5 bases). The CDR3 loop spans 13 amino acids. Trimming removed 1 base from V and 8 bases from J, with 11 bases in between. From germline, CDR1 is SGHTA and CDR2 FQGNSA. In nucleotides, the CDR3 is TGTGCCAGCAGCTTAGAGCTTACAGGCGGCTACACCTTC. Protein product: CASSLELTGGYTF. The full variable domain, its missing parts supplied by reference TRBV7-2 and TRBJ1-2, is GAGVSQSPSNKVTEKGKDVELRCDPISGHTALYWYRQSLGQGLEFLIYFQGNSAPDKSGLPSDRFSAERTGGSVSTLTIQRTQQEDSAVYLCASSLELTGGYTFGSGTRLTVV.

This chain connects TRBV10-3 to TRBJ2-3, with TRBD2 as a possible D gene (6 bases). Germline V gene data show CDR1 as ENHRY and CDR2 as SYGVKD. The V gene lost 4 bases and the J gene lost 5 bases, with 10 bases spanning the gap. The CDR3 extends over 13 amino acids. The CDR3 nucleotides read TGTGCCATCAGTGTGGGCGGGAAAGATACGCAGTATTTT. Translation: CAISVGGKDTQYF.

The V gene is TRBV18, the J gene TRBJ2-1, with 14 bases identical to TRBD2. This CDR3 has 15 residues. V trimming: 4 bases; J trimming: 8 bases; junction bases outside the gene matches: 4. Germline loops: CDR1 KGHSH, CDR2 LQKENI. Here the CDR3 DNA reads TGTGCCAGCTCACGCGGGGGACTAGCGGGAGATGAGCAGTTCTTC. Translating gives CASSRGGLAGDEQFF.

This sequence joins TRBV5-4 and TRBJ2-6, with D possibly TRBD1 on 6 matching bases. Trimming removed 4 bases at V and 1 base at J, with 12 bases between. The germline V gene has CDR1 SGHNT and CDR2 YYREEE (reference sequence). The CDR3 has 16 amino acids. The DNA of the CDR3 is TGTGCCAGCAGCGCAGGGGTGAGATCTGGGGCCAACGTCCTGACTTTC. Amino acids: CASSAGVRSGANVLTF.

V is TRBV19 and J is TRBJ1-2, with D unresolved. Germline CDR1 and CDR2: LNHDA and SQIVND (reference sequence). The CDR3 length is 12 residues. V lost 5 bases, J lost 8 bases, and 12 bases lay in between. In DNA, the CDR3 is TGTGCCAGTAGTTCCAACGTACAGGGCTACACCTTC. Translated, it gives CASSSNVQGYTF.

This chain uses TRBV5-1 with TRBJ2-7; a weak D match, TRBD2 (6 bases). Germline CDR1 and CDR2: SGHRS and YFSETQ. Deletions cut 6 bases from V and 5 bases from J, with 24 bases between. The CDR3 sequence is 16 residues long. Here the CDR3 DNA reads TGCGCCAGCAAACAGTCCCCAGGAGGGCCAGTCCACGAGCAGTACTTC. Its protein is CASKQSPGGPVHEQYF.

For the CDR3, the DNA is TGTGCCAGTAGTCGGGGTCTCGTTTACAATGAGCAGTTCTTC. Amino acids: CASSRGLVYNEQFF. This rearrangement joins TRBV19 to TRBJ2-1; D is possibly TRBD2 (5 bases). Germline V gene sequence: CDR1 LNHDA, CDR2 SQIVND (reference sequence). The CDR3 runs to 14 residues. The germline V and J ends were trimmed by 5 bases and 4 bases, with 12 bases remaining between them. The whole variable domain, filled in from reference TRBV19 and TRBJ2-1, reads DGGITQSPKYLFRKEGQNVTLSCEQNLNHDAMYWYRQDPGQGLRLIYYSQIVNDFQKGDIAEGYSVSREKKESFPLTVTSAQKNPTAFYLCASSRGLVYNEQFFGPGTRLTVL.

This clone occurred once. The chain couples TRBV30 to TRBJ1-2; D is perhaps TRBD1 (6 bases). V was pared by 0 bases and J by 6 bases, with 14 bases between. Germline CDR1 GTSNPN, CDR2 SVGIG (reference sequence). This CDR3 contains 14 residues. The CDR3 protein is CAWSVGVGGDGYTF. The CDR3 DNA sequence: TGTGCCTGGAGTGTAGGGGTAGGGGGAGATGGCTACACCTTC.

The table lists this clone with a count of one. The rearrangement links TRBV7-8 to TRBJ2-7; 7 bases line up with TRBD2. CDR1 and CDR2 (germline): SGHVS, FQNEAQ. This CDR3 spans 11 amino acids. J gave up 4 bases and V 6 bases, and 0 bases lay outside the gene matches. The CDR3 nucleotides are TGTGCCAGCAGGCGGGAGTACGAGCAGTACTTC. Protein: CASRREYEQYF.

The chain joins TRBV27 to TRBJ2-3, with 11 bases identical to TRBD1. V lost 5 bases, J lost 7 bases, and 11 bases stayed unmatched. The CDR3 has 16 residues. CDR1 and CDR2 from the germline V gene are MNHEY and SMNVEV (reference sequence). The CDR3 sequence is CASSAPRTGGSYTQYF. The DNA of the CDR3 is TGTGCCAGCAGTGCGCCCCGGACAGGGGGCTCATATACGCAGTATTTT.

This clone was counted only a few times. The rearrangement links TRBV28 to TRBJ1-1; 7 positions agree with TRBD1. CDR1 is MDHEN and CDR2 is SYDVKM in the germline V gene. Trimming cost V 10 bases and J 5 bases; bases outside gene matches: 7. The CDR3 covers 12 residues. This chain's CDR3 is CAIQGIRTEAFF. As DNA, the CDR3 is TGTGCCATACAGGGGATTAGGACTGAAGCTTTCTTT.

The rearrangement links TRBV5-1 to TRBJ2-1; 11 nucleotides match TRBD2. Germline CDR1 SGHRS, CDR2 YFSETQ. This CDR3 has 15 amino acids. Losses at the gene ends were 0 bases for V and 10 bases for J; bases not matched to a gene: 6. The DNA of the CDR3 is TGCGCCAGCAGCTTGGAGGGCCTAGCGGGAGGAGAGCAGTTCTTC. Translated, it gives CASSLEGLAGGEQFF.

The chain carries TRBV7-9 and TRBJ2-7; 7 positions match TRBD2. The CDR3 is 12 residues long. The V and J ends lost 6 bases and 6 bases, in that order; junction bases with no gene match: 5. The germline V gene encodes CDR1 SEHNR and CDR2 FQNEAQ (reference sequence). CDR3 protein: CASRAGLGEQYF. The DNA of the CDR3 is TGTGCCAGCAGAGCGGGACTGGGCGAGCAGTACTTC.

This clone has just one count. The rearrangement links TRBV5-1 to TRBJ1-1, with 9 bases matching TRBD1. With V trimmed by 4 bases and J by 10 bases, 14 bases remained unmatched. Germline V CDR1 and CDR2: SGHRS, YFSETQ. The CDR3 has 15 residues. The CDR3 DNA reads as TGCGCCAGCAGCCCGAGCCCGGACAGGGGTGCGGCAGCTTTCTTT. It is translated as CASSPSPDRGAAAFF.

This chain's CDR3 is CASSQDLLASYEQYF. As DNA, the CDR3 is TGTGCCAGCAGCCAAGATCTACTAGCGAGCTACGAGCAGTACTTC. V is TRBV4-2 and J is TRBJ2-7; the match to TRBD2 covers 7 bases. Germline V CDR1 and CDR2: LGHNA, YNFKEQ. J gave up 3 bases and V 0 bases, and 5 bases lay outside the gene matches. This CDR3 is built from 15 residues.

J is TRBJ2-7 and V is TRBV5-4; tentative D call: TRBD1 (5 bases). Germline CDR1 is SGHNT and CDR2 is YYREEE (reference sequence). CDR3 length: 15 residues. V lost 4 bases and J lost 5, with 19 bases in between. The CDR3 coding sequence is TGTGCCAGCAGCCCTGGGGCGCAGCTTGGGGACGAGCAGTACTTC. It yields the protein CASSPGAQLGDEQYF.

The DNA of the CDR3 is TGCGCCAGCAGCCAAGAGCGGGGAAAAGACTACGAGCAGTACTTC. This gives the protein CASSQERGKDYEQYF. The V and J genes are TRBV4-1 and TRBJ2-7; TRBD2 is a possible D gene (6 bases). The CDR3 contains 15 residues. Trimming cost V 0 bases and J 3 bases, with 12 bases left between them. Germline CDR1 and CDR2: MGHRA and YSYEKL.

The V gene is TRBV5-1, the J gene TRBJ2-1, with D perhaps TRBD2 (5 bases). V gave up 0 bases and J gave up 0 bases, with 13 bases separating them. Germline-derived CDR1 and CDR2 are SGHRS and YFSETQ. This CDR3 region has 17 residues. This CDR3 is CASSLAALTNSYNEQFF. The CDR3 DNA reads TGCGCCAGCAGCTTGGCGGCCTTGACTAACTCCTACAATGAGCAGTTCTTC. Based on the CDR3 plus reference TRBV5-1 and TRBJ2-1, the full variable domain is KAGVTQTPRYLIKTRGQQVTLSCSPISGHRSVSWYQQTPGQGLQFLFEYFSETQRNKGNFPGRFSGRQFSNSRSEMNVSTLELGDSALYLCASSLAALTNSYNEQFFGPGTRLTVL.

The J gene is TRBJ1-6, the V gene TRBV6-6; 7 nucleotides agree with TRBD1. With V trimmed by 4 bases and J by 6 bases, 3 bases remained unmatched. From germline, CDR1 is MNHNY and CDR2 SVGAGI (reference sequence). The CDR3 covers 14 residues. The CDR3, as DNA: TGTGCCAGCAGTTCGGGACAGATTAATTCACCCCTCCACTTT. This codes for CASSSGQINSPLHF.

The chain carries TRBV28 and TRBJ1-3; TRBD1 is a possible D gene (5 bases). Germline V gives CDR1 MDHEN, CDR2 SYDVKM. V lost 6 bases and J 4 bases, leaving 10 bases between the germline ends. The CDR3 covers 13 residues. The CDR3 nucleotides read TGTGCCAGCAGCTCAGGGTACGGAAACACCATATATTTT. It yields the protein CASSSGYGNTIYF. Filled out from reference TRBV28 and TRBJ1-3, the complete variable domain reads DVKVTQSSRYLVKRTGEKVFLECVQDMDHENMFWYRQDPGLGLRLIYFSYDVKMKEKGDIPEGYSVSREKKERFSLILESASTNQTSMYLCASSSGYGNTIYFGEGSWLTVV.

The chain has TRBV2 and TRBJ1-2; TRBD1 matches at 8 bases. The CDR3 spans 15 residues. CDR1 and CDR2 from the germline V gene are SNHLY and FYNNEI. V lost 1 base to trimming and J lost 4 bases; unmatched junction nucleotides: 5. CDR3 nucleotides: TGTGCCAGCAGTGAAGGTGCAGGGGGCTTCTATGGCTACACCTTC. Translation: CASSEGAGGFYGYTF.

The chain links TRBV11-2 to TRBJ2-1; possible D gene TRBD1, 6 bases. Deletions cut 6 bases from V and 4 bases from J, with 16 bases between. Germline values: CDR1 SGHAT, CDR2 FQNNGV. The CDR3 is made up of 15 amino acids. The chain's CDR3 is CASRQQGIRYNEQFF. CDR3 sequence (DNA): TGTGCCAGCAGGCAGCAGGGGATTCGGTACAATGAGCAGTTCTTC.